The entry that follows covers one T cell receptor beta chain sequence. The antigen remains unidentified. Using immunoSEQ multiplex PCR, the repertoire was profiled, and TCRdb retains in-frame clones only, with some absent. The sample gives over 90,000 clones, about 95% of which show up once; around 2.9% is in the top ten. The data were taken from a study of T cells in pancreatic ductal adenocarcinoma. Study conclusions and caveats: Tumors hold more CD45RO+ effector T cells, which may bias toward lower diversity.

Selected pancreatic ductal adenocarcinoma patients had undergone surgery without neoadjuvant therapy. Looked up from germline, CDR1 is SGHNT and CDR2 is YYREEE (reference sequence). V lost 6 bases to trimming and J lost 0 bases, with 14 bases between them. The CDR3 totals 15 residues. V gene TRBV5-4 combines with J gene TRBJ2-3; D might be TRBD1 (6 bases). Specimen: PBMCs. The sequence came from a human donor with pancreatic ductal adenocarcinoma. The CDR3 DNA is TGTGCCAGCACCGACAGGTACCCAAGCACAGATACGCAGTATTTT. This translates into CASTDRYPSTDTQYF.